The sequence of this T cell receptor beta chain was determined in a study of T cell responses to AZD1222 COVID-19 vaccine. The study's findings and limits: Compared with day 0, the breadth and depth of the Spike-specific TCR repertoire rose significantly after two doses of AZD1222. Across spike, vaccine-associated CD4 TCRs were found, dominant at 160-218 and 743-854. Sampling that yielded the repertoires occurred only after the peak T cell response.

With regard to this clone: Its cognate antigen is unknown. This CDR3 is also generated by other DNA sequences in the sample.

The trim removed 3 bases at V and 2 bases at J, leaving 4 bases unmatched. The CDR3 consists of 15 residues. CDR1 is SGHRS, CDR2 YFSETQ, per germline. Here immunoSEQ multiplex PCR was the method, and the copy in TCRdb shows in-frame clones only, minus some. Of 150,000 to 200,000 clones detected, roughly nine tenths appear once; the ten largest clones hold over 1.5%. This sequence originates from an adult who received the AZD1222 COVID-19 vaccine. The sample in question was peripheral blood, obtained 28 days after the second AZD1222 dose. The rearrangement uses TRBV5-1 and TRBJ2-2, with TRBD1 identical over 7 bases. The CDR3 reads CASSSGQTNTGELFF. The CDR3 nucleotides read TGCGCCAGCAGCTCGGGACAGACCAACACCGGGGAGCTGTTTTTT.